Here is one T cell receptor (beta chain) with its context. Its cognate antigen has yet to be identified. No per-base quality is available; no much larger clone lies one base away. This sample was taken from a study of blood T cell repertoires in COVID-19 (dated by TCRdb to about 2020). For context, the study as a whole: Samples covering the acute and convalescent phases of COVID-19 were provided by collaborators in the United States, Italy and Spain. The material from the prospective study consisted of cDNA or gDNA derived from T cells, B-cell-depleted T cells, or PBMCs. The dataset comprised deeply sampled blood TCRbeta repertoires from subjects exposed to, actively infected with, or recovered from COVID-19. A freely available public database, intended as a resource for researchers studying the immune response to SARS-CoV-2, is where the repertoires were released. The samples were drawn from two sources: the first 160 participants of the ongoing ImmuneRACE study, and fewer than 1,500 subjects contributed by 6 global collaborators. A de-identified subject ID, COVID-19 status, age in years and sex were almost always included in the sample metadata. Where available, HLA class I and class II types were obtained from metadata supplied by the sample provider rather than from assay-based typing. Paper-wide results and their limitations: Clinical and demographic metadata were provided uncurated, with the amount varying by source and participant.

The CDR3, from cysteine to phenylalanine, totals 12 residues. Only CDR3 DNA is held: 36 bases, read in frame from base 1. V lost 2 bases and J lost 8 bases; the stretch between them is 7 bases long. Based on the germline V gene, the CDR1 and CDR2 sequences are SGHTA and FQGNSA. Collaborating institutions collected whole blood in K2EDTA tubes following their own protocols. Collaborator samples were shipped for TCRbeta analysis as frozen whole blood, isolated PBMCs, or DNA extracted from either sample type. The immunoSEQ Assay, a bias-controlled multiplex PCR, was used to amplify TCRbeta CDR3 regions from genomic DNA. Processing in the source paper ran as follows. Nucleated cell counts per sample were estimated from amplification of reference gene primers within the assay. To quantify the absolute abundance of each unique TCRbeta CDR3 rearrangement, sequence reads were collapsed and filtered. For each sample, productive Simpson clonality was calculated as the square root of Simpson's diversity index over productive rearrangements. In TCRdb, the immuneACCESS table is reduced to in-frame sequences with V and J assigned. These tables do not hold every clone; where another copy was compared, an unresolved V gene accounts for under half, and the others remain unexplained. V, J and clone size are those of that table, while D and trimming were read from the DNA. The sample profile shows approximately 24,000 clones; roughly nine tenths of them were found once. Of the sample, roughly 28% is held by the ten largest clones.

The clonotype was recovered from a woman in her seventies with active COVID-19. Material for sequencing was peripheral blood. The chain was built from TRBV7-2 and TRBJ2-1, with an unclear D gene assignment. The bases are TGTGCCAGCAGCTTATCCCTTGATGAGCAGTTCTTC. Its amino acids are CASSLSLDEQFF.